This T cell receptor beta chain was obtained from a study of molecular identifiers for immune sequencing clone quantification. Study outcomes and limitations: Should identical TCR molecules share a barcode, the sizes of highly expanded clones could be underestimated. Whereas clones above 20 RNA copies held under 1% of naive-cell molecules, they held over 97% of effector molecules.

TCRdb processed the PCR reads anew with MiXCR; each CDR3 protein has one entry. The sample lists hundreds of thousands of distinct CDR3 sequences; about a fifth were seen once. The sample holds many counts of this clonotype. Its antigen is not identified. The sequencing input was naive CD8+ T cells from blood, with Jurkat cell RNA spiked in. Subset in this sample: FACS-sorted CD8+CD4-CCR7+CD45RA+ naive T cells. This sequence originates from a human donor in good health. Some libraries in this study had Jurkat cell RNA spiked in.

CDR3 DNA sequence: TGTGCCAGTAGTATAGTTGCAGGTCCCGGTCAGTACTTC. The encoded protein is CASSIVAGPGQYF. This sequence joins TRBV19 and TRBJ2-4, with D unresolved. The CDR3 has 13 amino acids. V was shortened by 1 base and J by 12 bases, with 13 bases between the two germline ends. In germline, CDR1 is LNHDA, CDR2 SQIVND (reference sequence).